Following are 23 T cell receptor beta chains from one sample sequenced in a study of shared clonotypes between healthy human individuals. The protocol was immunoSEQ multiplex PCR, while the TCRdb copy is restricted to in-frame clones and leaves out a portion. The sample lists 1.6 million or so clones; 98% were seen once. Specimen: naive CD4+ T cells sorted from blood. The subset was: CD45RA+ positively selected. The receptors originated from a man aged 25-45 years in good health.

The genes are TRBV29-1 and TRBJ2-1, with D perhaps being TRBD1 or TRBD2 (5 bases each). Between the trimmed V and J ends, which lost 4 bases and 5 bases, there was a span of 15 bases. The CDR3 runs 14 residues. The V gene's germline CDR1 is SQVTM and CDR2 ANQGSEA. The CDR3 here is CSVGDQRGHNEQFF. DNA of the CDR3: TGCAGCGTTGGGGACCAGAGGGGTCACAATGAGCAGTTCTTC.

The V gene is TRBV19, the J gene TRBJ2-7, with 10 bases identical to TRBD2. The V gene end was trimmed by 5 bases and the J gene end by 0 bases; junction bases not matched to a gene: 7. The germline V gene has CDR1 LNHDA and CDR2 SQIVND (reference sequence). This CDR3 spans 16 amino acids. CDR3 region: CASSGRTSGISYEQYF. The DNA of the CDR3 is TGTGCCAGTAGTGGCCGGACTAGCGGAATCTCCTACGAGCAGTACTTC. Full variable domain (missing parts from reference TRBV19 and TRBJ2-7): DGGITQSPKYLFRKEGQNVTLSCEQNLNHDAMYWYRQDPGQGLRLIYYSQIVNDFQKGDIAEGYSVSREKKESFPLTVTSAQKNPTAFYLCASSGRTSGISYEQYFGPGTRLTVT.

The V call is TRBV18, the J call TRBJ2-7, with D perhaps matching TRBD1 (5 bases). The CDR3 totals 14 residues. The germline gives CDR1 KGHSH, CDR2 LQKENI. The V gene lost 4 bases and the J gene lost 2 bases, with 12 bases spanning the gap. Written as DNA, the CDR3 is TGTGCCAGCTCACTAACGGACACGACCTACGAGCAGTACTTC. It codes for CASSLTDTTYEQYF.

A remark on this clone: Other DNA sequences in this sample translate to the same CDR3. The rearrangement links TRBV19 to TRBJ1-2; TRBD1 is a possible D gene (5 bases). Trimming cost V 0 bases and J 5 bases, with 7 bases left between them. The CDR3 runs 13 residues. Germline V gene lookup returns CDR1 LNHDA and CDR2 SQIVND (reference sequence). This CDR3 reads CASSIEGLYGYTF. The CDR3 region has the DNA TGTGCCAGTAGTATAGAGGGACTATATGGCTACACCTTC.

A single count supports this clone. The rearrangement uses TRBV6-5 and TRBJ2-7; D perhaps matches TRBD2 (5 bases). Between the trimmed V and J ends, which lost 7 bases and 1 base, there was a span of 14 bases. Looked up from germline, CDR1 is MNHEY and CDR2 is SVGAGI. The CDR3 has 14 residues. The CDR3 DNA reads TGTGCCAGCAACACTGGCGGCGGGTCCTACGAGCAGTACTTC. The encoded protein is CASNTGGGSYEQYF.

This rearrangement joins TRBV6-4 to TRBJ2-1; 9 bases map to TRBD2. This CDR3 comprises 15 residues. Per the germline V gene, CDR1 is MRHNA and CDR2 is SNTAGT. With V trimmed by 6 bases and J by 6 bases, 9 bases remained unmatched. CDR3 nucleotide sequence: TGTGCCAGCAGCTTTAGCGGGAGTTCAGTCAATGAGCAGTTCTTC. It codes for CASSFSGSSVNEQFF.

The sample holds one count of this clone. The rearrangement links TRBV9 to TRBJ2-3, with 8 nucleotides matching TRBD2. The J segment lost 0 bases and the V segment lost 2 bases, leaving 2 bases of the junction unmatched. Germline CDR1 reads SGDLS; CDR2 reads YYNGEE. This CDR3 has 15 amino acids. CDR3 sequence: CASSVSGKSTDTQYF. The CDR3 nucleotides read TGTGCCAGCAGCGTTAGCGGGAAGAGCACAGATACGCAGTATTTT.

The chain carries TRBV11-2 and TRBJ2-7; tentative D call: TRBD1 (6 bases). From germline, CDR1 is SGHAT and CDR2 FQNNGV. V lost 5 bases, J lost 2 bases, and 10 bases lay in between. The CDR3 is 13 amino acids. CDR3 loop: CASSPTGTYEQYF. The CDR3 nucleotides are TGTGCCAGCAGCCCGACAGGAACCTACGAGCAGTACTTC.

V and J are TRBV6-6 and TRBJ2-2, with D possibly TRBD2 on 6 matching bases. Trimming pared 5 bases from V and 6 bases from J, leaving 7 bases between. Per the germline V gene, CDR1 is MNHNY and CDR2 is SVGAGI (reference sequence). The CDR3 length is 12 residues. In nucleotides, the CDR3 is TGTGCCAGCAGTCCGGGGGCCGGGGAGCTGTTTTTT. It is translated as CASSPGAGELFF.

This chain links TRBV28 with TRBJ2-5; D is unresolved. V was pared by 2 bases and J by 3 bases, with 7 bases between. CDR1 and CDR2 (germline): MDHEN, SYDVKM. This CDR3 has 13 amino acids. CDR3 sequence: CASSLPSEETQYF. The CDR3 nucleotides read TGTGCCAGCAGTTTACCATCAGAAGAGACCCAGTACTTC.

V gene TRBV5-1 combines with J gene TRBJ2-5; tentatively, D is TRBD1 or TRBD2 (6 bases each). From germline, CDR1 is SGHRS and CDR2 YFSETQ. Trimming took off 0 bases at V and 3 bases at J, with 12 bases between the two ends. There are 15 residues in the CDR3. The CDR3 coding sequence is TGCGCCAGCAGCTTGGAGGGGGGAAAGGAAGAGACCCAGTACTTC. Protein product: CASSLEGGKEETQYF.

The chain employs TRBV5-4 and TRBJ2-7; TRBD2 agrees at 7 bases. J lost 2 bases, V lost 2 bases, and 7 bases had no gene match. The CDR3 is 15 amino acids. The germline V gene encodes CDR1 SGHNT and CDR2 YYREEE (reference sequence). CDR3 coding DNA: TGTGCCAGCAGCTTTTCCCTAGCGGAGACCTACGAGCAGTACTTC. The encoded protein is CASSFSLAETYEQYF.

This chain connects TRBV28 to TRBJ2-7, with D possibly being TRBD2 (5 bases). V lost 3 bases and J lost 0, with 21 bases in between. This CDR3 has 18 amino acids. CDR1 is MDHEN and CDR2 is SYDVKM in the germline V gene. The CDR3 DNA sequence: TGTGCCAGCAGTTTCGGGGAAGGTTCGTGGGAAAGCTCCTACGAGCAGTACTTC. It specifies CASSFGEGSWESSYEQYF.

The rearrangement uses TRBV10-3 and TRBJ1-5; unclear D gene. V lost 4 bases and J lost 8, with 12 bases in between. Germline loops: CDR1 ENHRY, CDR2 SYGVKD. This CDR3 contains 13 residues. CDR3 DNA sequence: TGTGCCATCAGTGGGAGTACCCGTGAGCCCCAGCATTTT. It yields the protein CAISGSTREPQHF.

The chain couples TRBV6-1 to TRBJ1-3; D call uncertain. V shed 4 bases and J shed 3 bases, with 10 bases lying between them. Germline CDR1 and CDR2: MNHNS and SASEGT. The CDR3 length is 14 residues. The CDR3 DNA follows: TGTGCCAGCAGTGTCGATTGGCGTGGAAACACCATATATTTT. It codes for CASSVDWRGNTIYF.

The V call is TRBV6-5, the J call TRBJ2-7; D might be TRBD1 or TRBD2, each matching 5 bases. Germline loops: CDR1 MNHEY, CDR2 SVGAGI. The CDR3 is made up of 15 amino acids. Trimming cost V 6 bases and J 3 bases, with 18 bases left between them. CDR3 nucleotides: TGTGCCAGCAGCCGGGACGGAGGAAGGTTCTACGAGCAGTACTTC. Translation: CASSRDGGRFYEQYF.

This clone was observed a single time. The chain has TRBV29-1 and TRBJ2-1; D possibly corresponds to TRBD1 (6 bases). Germline V gene sequence: CDR1 SQVTM, CDR2 ANQGSEA. The CDR3 spans 15 residues. V lost 0 bases and J 5 bases, leaving 14 bases between the germline ends. CDR3 bases: TGCAGCGTTGAAGAGGCCAGGACAGTAGACAATGAGCAGTTCTTC. Translation: CSVEEARTVDNEQFF.

This chain uses TRBV18 with TRBJ1-5; tentatively, D is TRBD1 (5 bases). Trimming removed 2 bases from V and 1 base from J, with 15 bases in between. Germline V gene lookup returns CDR1 KGHSH and CDR2 LQKENI. The length of the CDR3 is 17 residues. CDR3: CASSPVGGGGSNQPQHF. The CDR3 nucleotides read TGTGCCAGCTCACCAGTTGGCGGGGGAGGGAGCAATCAGCCCCAGCATTTT.

The rearrangement links TRBV10-1 to TRBJ2-3, with TRBD1 identical over 7 bases. CDR1 WNHNN and CDR2 SYGVQD come from the germline V gene (reference sequence). The CDR3 has 14 residues. V shed 11 bases, J shed 3 bases, and the junction held 11 bases outside the gene matches. CDR3 in amino acids: CASQGKELTDTQYF. For the CDR3, the DNA is TGCGCCTCACAGGGGAAGGAGCTAACAGATACGCAGTATTTT.

This chain links TRBV10-3 with TRBJ2-5, with TRBD2 matching over 8 bases. Germline-derived CDR1 and CDR2 are ENHRY and SYGVKD. The V gene end was trimmed by 5 bases and the J gene end by 4 bases; junction bases not matched to a gene: 6. The CDR3 consists of 14 residues. The chain's CDR3 is CAISSGLAGETQYF. The CDR3 region has the DNA TGTGCCATCAGTAGCGGGCTAGCGGGAGAGACCCAGTACTTC.

V gene TRBV28 combines with J gene TRBJ2-5; TRBD1 is a possible D gene (6 bases). Germline lookup yields CDR1 MDHEN and CDR2 SYDVKM. The ends were cut back, 3 bases at V and 5 bases at J, with 10 bases in the middle. The CDR3 is 13 amino acids. The DNA for the CDR3 is TGTGCCAGCAGTTTGGGTAGGGGGGAGACCCAGTACTTC. It is translated as CASSLGRGETQYF.

CDR3 sequence reads: CASRYRSSYEQYF. The CDR3 nucleotides read TGTGCCAGCAGGTACAGGAGCTCCTACGAGCAGTACTTC. This sequence joins TRBV6-6 and TRBJ2-7, with D tentatively TRBD1 (5 bases). Between the trimmed V and J ends, which lost 6 bases and 0 bases, there was a span of 9 bases. Germline V gene sequence: CDR1 MNHNY, CDR2 SVGAGI (reference sequence). CDR3 size: 13 residues.

About this clone itself: Other nucleotide sequences in the sample specify the same CDR3. This chain uses TRBV28 with TRBJ2-7; weak D call: TRBD2 (6 bases). This CDR3 spans 14 amino acids. The germline V and J ends were trimmed by 5 bases and 3 bases, with 14 bases remaining between them. The germline V gene has CDR1 MDHEN and CDR2 SYDVKM. In nucleotides, the CDR3 is TGTGCCAGCAGTCCGGGTGGAGCGGGCTACGAGCAGTACTTC. It is translated as CASSPGGAGYEQYF.